The clone carrying this TCR beta chain was observed at least ten times. The antigen is undetermined. These data come from a study of CD8 T cells in ankylosing spondylitis. V was pared by 0 bases and J by 6 bases, with 13 bases between. The CDR3 contains 15 residues. The germline V gene encodes CDR1 SGHDT and CDR2 YYEEEE. Study-wide findings and caveats: Earlier literature documents some of the motif variants in reactive arthritis synovial fluid and blood.

Libraries of TCR beta came from quantitative 5'-RACE with molecular barcodes. MiXCR, applied by TCRdb to the 5' RACE reads, yields one record per CDR3 protein. The table includes 100,000 to 150,000 distinct CDR3 sequences, about a tenth detected once. The J gene is TRBJ2-1, the V gene TRBV5-6; D is possibly TRBD1 or TRBD2 (5 bases each). This sequence originates from a male donor with ankylosing spondylitis or in good health (not recorded which). The sample was blood, either unsorted or a sorted T cell fraction (not recorded which). CDR3 region: CASSLVRDGFNEQFF. In DNA form, the CDR3 reads TGTGCCAGCAGCTTGGTACGGGACGGATTCAATGAGCAGTTCTTC.